Below are 25 T cell receptor beta chains sequenced from a single sample in a study of neurological immune-mediated disorders. TCRdb recomputed calls from the 5' RACE reads with MiXCR, one row per CDR3 protein. The table has some 15,000 distinct CDR3 sequences, around 13% seen once. The source material was CD8+ T cells from blood. These receptor sequences come from a female donor with HTLV-1-associated myelopathy (HAM/TSP).

This clonotype has ten or more counts. The chain couples TRBV6-1 to TRBJ1-2; D is unresolved. V was trimmed by 2 bases and J by 0 bases, leaving 13 bases between them. Germline-derived CDR1 and CDR2 are MNHNS and SASEGT. The CDR3 loop spans 16 amino acids. DNA of the CDR3: TGTGCCAGCAGTGAACTTACAAGCTGGACTAACTATGGCTACACCTTC. Amino acids: CASSELTSWTNYGYTF.

The table lists this clonotype with many counts. This chain joins TRBV20-1 and TRBJ1-6; 8 bases map to TRBD1. The CDR3 is made up of 17 amino acids. The V gene end was trimmed by 0 bases and the J gene end by 5 bases; junction bases not matched to a gene: 9. CDR1 and CDR2 (germline): DFQATT, SNEGSKA (reference sequence). The CDR3 DNA sequence: TGCAGTGCTAGAGACTTAGGACAGGGAGGGGATAATTCACCCCTCCACTTT. This encodes CSARDLGQGGDNSPLHF.

The genes are TRBV9 and TRBJ1-1; possibly TRBD1 for D (6 bases). The CDR3 runs to 14 residues. Germline V CDR1 and CDR2: SGDLS, YYNGEE. The V end was cut by 3 bases, the J end by 1 base, with 10 bases between. The CDR3 DNA reads as TGTGCCAGCAGCGAAGGGGGAGAGAACACTGAAGCTTTCTTT. Its translation is CASSEGGENTEAFF.

This clonotype has at least ten counts. The chain is built from TRBV7-2 and TRBJ2-1, with TRBD2 identical over 7 bases. Per germline, CDR1 SGHTA and CDR2 FQGNSA. J gave up 3 bases and V 8 bases, and 10 bases lay outside the gene matches. The CDR3 contains 15 residues. CDR3 loop: CASSGGTNGYNEQFF. The CDR3 coding sequence is TGTGCCAGCTCCGGGGGGACTAATGGCTACAATGAGCAGTTCTTC.

This clonotype was counted ten times or more. The gene calls are TRBV11-2 and TRBJ2-3; weak D call: TRBD2 (5 bases). V lost 4 bases, J lost 1 base, and 18 bases lay in between. Germline V gives CDR1 SGHAT, CDR2 FQNNGV. This CDR3 spans 17 amino acids. The CDR3 nucleotides read TGTGCCAGCAGCTCACAACCCGGGGTGGTCGGCACAGATACGCAGTATTTT. This codes for CASSSQPGVVGTDTQYF.

This clonotype was counted many times. The chain uses TRBV5-1 and TRBJ2-1; no clear D gene. This CDR3 has 14 amino acids. Between the trimmed V and J ends, which lost 2 bases and 9 bases, there was a span of 15 bases. Germline loops: CDR1 SGHRS, CDR2 YFSETQ. The chain's CDR3 is CASSFNSGAGEQFF. The CDR3, as DNA: TGCGCCAGCAGCTTCAATTCCGGTGCAGGTGAGCAGTTCTTC.

This clonotype was recorded many times. The chain joins TRBV7-9 to TRBJ2-3, with D tentatively TRBD2 (6 bases). The CDR3 loop spans 15 amino acids. Germline values: CDR1 SEHNR, CDR2 FQNEAQ (reference sequence). The V and J ends lost 5 bases and 5 bases respectively, with 17 bases between them. The CDR3 DNA follows: TGTGCCAGCAGCCTCAGGACTACCCCCATAGATACGCAGTATTTT. This gives the protein CASSLRTTPIDTQYF.

At least ten counts were recorded for this clonotype. This rearrangement joins TRBV6-5 to TRBJ2-2, with D possibly being TRBD2 (6 bases). V gave up 5 bases and J gave up 7 bases, with 14 bases separating them. The CDR3 totals 14 residues. Germline-derived CDR1 and CDR2 are MNHEY and SVGAGI. CDR3 amino acids: CASSLLASGGELFF. The CDR3 DNA is TGTGCCAGCAGTCTACTAGCAAGTGGCGGGGAGCTGTTTTTT.

This clonotype showed up many times. The chain has TRBV21-1 and TRBJ2-5. TRBV21-1 is a pseudogene locus. The CDR3 length is 15 residues. This CDR3 is CASSIGYPSKWSQYF. CDR3 nucleotides: TGTGCCAGCAGCATTGGCTACCCGTCAAAGTGGAGCCAGTACTTC.

Ten or more counts support this clonotype. The V call is TRBV7-9, the J call TRBJ1-6; 8 nucleotides line up with TRBD1. The V and J ends lost 2 bases and 3 bases, in that order; junction bases with no gene match: 3. The CDR3 is 16 residues long. CDR1 SEHNR and CDR2 FQNEAQ come from the germline V gene (reference sequence). This CDR3 is CASSLFGQGYNSPLHF. CDR3 nucleotide sequence: TGTGCCAGCAGCTTATTCGGACAGGGCTATAATTCACCCCTCCACTTT.

This clonotype has at least ten counts. J is TRBJ2-2 and V is TRBV4-1, with TRBD1 as a possible D gene (5 bases). The CDR3 sequence is 14 residues long. The germline gives CDR1 MGHRA, CDR2 YSYEKL. The V end was cut by 4 bases, the J end by 1 base, with 7 bases between. The CDR3 DNA sequence: TGCGCCAGCAGCCTCCAGGGGAACACCGGGGAGCTGTTTTTT. It yields the protein CASSLQGNTGELFF.

This clonotype appeared many times. The genes are TRBV7-2 and TRBJ2-1; TRBD2 agrees at 10 bases. This CDR3 has 16 amino acids. Germline-derived CDR1 and CDR2 are SGHTA and FQGNSA. The trim removed 1 base at V and 8 bases at J, leaving 8 bases unmatched. The CDR3: CASSLVTSGWGDEQFF. In DNA, the CDR3 is TGTGCCAGCAGCTTAGTGACTAGCGGGTGGGGGGATGAGCAGTTCTTC.

This clonotype appeared many times. The chain joins TRBV5-5 to TRBJ1-4, with no clear D. Per the germline V gene, CDR1 is SGHKS and CDR2 is YYEKEE (reference sequence). Trimming removed 4 bases from V and 6 bases from J, with 7 bases in between. The CDR3 spans 12 residues. The DNA for the CDR3 is TGTGCCAGCAGCGTCCTGGATGAAAAACTGTTTTTT. It specifies CASSVLDEKLFF.

This clonotype was seen at least ten times. In DNA form, the CDR3 reads TGTGCCAGCAGCGAGCCCCGAGGGACTAGCGCCTACAATGAGCAGTTCTTC. Translation gives CASSEPRGTSAYNEQFF. The chain employs TRBV9 and TRBJ2-1; 10 bases align to TRBD2. This CDR3 spans 17 amino acids. With V trimmed by 3 bases and J by 2 bases, 8 bases remained unmatched. Germline lookup yields CDR1 SGDLS and CDR2 YYNGEE.

This clonotype has at least ten counts. The V and J genes are TRBV10-3 and TRBJ2-2; D gene unclear. V dropped 11 bases and J dropped 1 base, with 11 bases sitting between them. The length of the CDR3 is 13 residues. Germline lookup yields CDR1 ENHRY and CDR2 SYGVKD. CDR3 sequence reads: CALRVENTGELFF. The DNA of the CDR3 is TGTGCCCTTCGGGTGGAGAACACCGGGGAGCTGTTTTTT.

This clonotype occurred many times. The chain is built from TRBV11-2 and TRBJ2-1; D may be TRBD1 or TRBD2 (5 bases each). The length of the CDR3 is 14 residues. V was shortened by 1 base and J by 7 bases, with 11 bases between the two germline ends. Looked up from germline, CDR1 is SGHAT and CDR2 is FQNNGV. CDR3 coding DNA: TGTGCCAGCAGCTTAGGAACAGGCGGGAATGAGCAGTTCTTC. It translates to CASSLGTGGNEQFF.

This clonotype was counted many times. V is TRBV7-2 and J is TRBJ1-2, with a tentative D call TRBD1 (6 bases). The CDR3 has 16 residues. The ends were cut back, 5 bases at V and 2 bases at J, with 18 bases in the middle. CDR1 and CDR2 from the germline V gene are SGHTA and FQGNSA. CDR3 nucleotide sequence: TGTGCCAGCAGCACAACCCCCAGGGGCCCCAACTATGGCTACACCTTC. As protein: CASSTTPRGPNYGYTF.

By sample share, this clonotype is large. The V gene is TRBV20-1, the J gene TRBJ2-2; 16 nucleotides line up with TRBD2. Trimming cost V 5 bases and J 5 bases; bases outside gene matches: 5. The CDR3 is 16 residues long. CDR1 is DFQATT, CDR2 SNEGSKA, per germline (reference sequence). CDR3 coding DNA: TGCAGTGCTGGGGGACTAGCGGGAGGGGAAACCGGGGAGCTGTTTTTT. This sequence encodes CSAGGLAGGETGELFF.

This clonotype was counted ten times or more. The chain is built from TRBV2 and TRBJ2-5; TRBD2 is a possible D gene (5 bases). Germline V lookup: CDR1 SNHLY, CDR2 FYNNEI. Trimming cost V 5 bases and J 5 bases, with 18 bases left between them. The CDR3 length is 15 residues. CDR3 coding DNA: TGTGCCAGCAGTACCGGACTGTCAACTTTGGAGACCCAGTACTTC. Protein sequence: CASSTGLSTLETQYF.

This clonotype was seen many times. The chain employs TRBV28 and TRBJ1-1; 12 bases are shared with TRBD1. Per germline, CDR1 MDHEN and CDR2 SYDVKM. V shed 4 bases, J shed 3 bases, and the junction held 6 bases outside the gene matches. The CDR3 is 16 amino acids. The CDR3 spells CASSSWDRGLYTEAFF. The CDR3 nucleotides are TGTGCCAGCAGTTCGTGGGACAGGGGGCTGTACACTGAAGCTTTCTTT.

The table lists this clonotype with many counts. This chain links TRBV20-1 with TRBJ2-7; no clear D. CDR3 length: 13 residues. The germline CDR1 and CDR2 sequences are DFQATT and SNEGSKA (reference sequence). Trimming shortened V by 5 bases and J by 3 bases, and 14 bases separated the two germline ends. The CDR3 protein is CSAYPVEDYEQYF. In nucleotides, the CDR3 is TGCAGTGCTTACCCTGTCGAGGACTACGAGCAGTACTTC.

This clonotype appeared many times. V gene TRBV7-9 combines with J gene TRBJ1-4; weak D call: TRBD1 (5 bases). The CDR3 loop spans 15 amino acids. V was cut by 5 bases and J by 4 bases, with 14 bases left in between. Germline V gives CDR1 SEHNR, CDR2 FQNEAQ (reference sequence). The chain's CDR3 is CASSPTGQDNEKLFF. The CDR3, as DNA: TGTGCCAGCAGCCCCACAGGACAAGATAATGAAAAACTGTTTTTT.

The chain is built from TRBV7-9 and TRBJ1-4; D unresolved. Trimming stripped 2 bases from V and 0 bases from J, with 10 bases between. The CDR3 is made up of 16 amino acids. In germline, CDR1 is SEHNR, CDR2 FQNEAQ (reference sequence). The CDR3: CASSLFLPSTNEKLFF. The CDR3 region has the DNA TGTGCCAGCAGCTTATTTTTGCCTTCAACTAATGAAAAACTGTTTTTT.

Many counts were recorded for this clonotype. CDR3 sequence reads: CASSFSRGGHTQYF. CDR3 coding DNA: TGTGCCAGCAGTTTTTCTCGGGGCGGTCATACGCAGTATTTT. V and J are TRBV27 and TRBJ2-3; D is perhaps TRBD1 or TRBD2 (5 bases each). The CDR3 spans 14 residues. Per germline, CDR1 MNHEY and CDR2 SMNVEV (reference sequence). With 3 bases removed from V and 7 bases from J, the gap between germline ends came to 14 bases.

This clonotype was recorded at least ten times. The V and J genes are TRBV13 and TRBJ2-3, with TRBD2 identical over 9 bases. V gave up 1 base and J gave up 9 bases; unmatched junction bases: 11. The germline V gene has CDR1 PRHDT and CDR2 FYEKMQ (reference sequence). This CDR3 is built from 16 residues. CDR3 DNA: TGTGCCAGCAGCTTAGCGACTAGCGGTCTTGGGGGAACGCAGTATTTT. It codes for CASSLATSGLGGTQYF.